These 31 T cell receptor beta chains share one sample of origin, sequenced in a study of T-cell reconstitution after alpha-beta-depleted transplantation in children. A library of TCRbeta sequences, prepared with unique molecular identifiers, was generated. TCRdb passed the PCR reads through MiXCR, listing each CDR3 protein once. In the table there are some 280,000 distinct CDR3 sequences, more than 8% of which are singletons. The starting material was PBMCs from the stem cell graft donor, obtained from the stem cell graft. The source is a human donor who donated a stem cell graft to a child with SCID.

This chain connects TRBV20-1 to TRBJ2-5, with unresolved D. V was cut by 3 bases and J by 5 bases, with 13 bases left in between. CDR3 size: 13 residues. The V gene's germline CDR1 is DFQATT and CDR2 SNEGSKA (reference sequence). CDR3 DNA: TGCAGTGCTAGTTTCCCCCTCGGGGAGACCCAGTACTTC. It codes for CSASFPLGETQYF.

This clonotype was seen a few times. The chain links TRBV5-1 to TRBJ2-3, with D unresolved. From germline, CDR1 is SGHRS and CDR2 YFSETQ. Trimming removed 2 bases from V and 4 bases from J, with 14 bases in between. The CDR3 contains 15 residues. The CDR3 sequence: CASSFDGSRADTQYF. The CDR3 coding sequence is TGCGCCAGCAGCTTCGACGGAAGTCGCGCAGATACGCAGTATTTT.

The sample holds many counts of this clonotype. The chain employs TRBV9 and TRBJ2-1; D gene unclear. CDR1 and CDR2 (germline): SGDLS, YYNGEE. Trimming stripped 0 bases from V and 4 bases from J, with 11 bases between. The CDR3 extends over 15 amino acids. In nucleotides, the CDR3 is TGTGCCAGCAGCGTAGAAGGCCACCCTTACAATGAGCAGTTCTTC. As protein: CASSVEGHPYNEQFF. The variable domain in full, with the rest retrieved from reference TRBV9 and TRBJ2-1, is DSGVTQTPKHLITATGQRVTLRCSPRSGDLSVYWYQQSLDQGLQFLIQYYNGEERAKGNILERFSAQQFPDLHSELNLSSLELGDSALYFCASSVEGHPYNEQFFGPGTRLTVL.

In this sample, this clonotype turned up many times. For the CDR3, the DNA is TGTGCCAGCAGTGAAGGCGGACAGGGGCGCACTGAAGCTTTCTTT. Residues: CASSEGGQGRTEAFF. The V call is TRBV2, the J call TRBJ1-1; 9 positions agree with TRBD1. Looked up from germline, CDR1 is SNHLY and CDR2 is FYNNEI. J was trimmed by 4 bases and V by 1 base; bases with no gene match: 4. The CDR3 contains 15 residues.

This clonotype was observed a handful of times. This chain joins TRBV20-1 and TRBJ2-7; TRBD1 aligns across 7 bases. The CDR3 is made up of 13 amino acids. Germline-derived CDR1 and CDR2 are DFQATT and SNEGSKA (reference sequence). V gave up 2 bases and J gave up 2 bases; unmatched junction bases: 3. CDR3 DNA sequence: TGCAGTGCTAGACACGGACAGGCCTACGAGCAGTACTTC. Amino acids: CSARHGQAYEQYF.

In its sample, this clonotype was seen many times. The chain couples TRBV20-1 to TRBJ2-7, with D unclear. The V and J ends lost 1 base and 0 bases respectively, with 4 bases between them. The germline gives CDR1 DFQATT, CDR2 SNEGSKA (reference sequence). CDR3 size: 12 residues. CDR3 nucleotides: TGCAGTGCTAGAGGGCACTCCTACGAGCAGTACTTC. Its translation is CSARGHSYEQYF.

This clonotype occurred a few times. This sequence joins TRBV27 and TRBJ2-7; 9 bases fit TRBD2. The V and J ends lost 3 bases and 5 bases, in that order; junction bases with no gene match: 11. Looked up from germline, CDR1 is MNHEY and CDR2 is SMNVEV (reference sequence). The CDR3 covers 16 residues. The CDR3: CASSFVSSGASDEQYF. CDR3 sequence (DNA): TGTGCCAGCAGTTTCGTGTCTAGCGGGGCTTCGGACGAGCAGTACTTC.

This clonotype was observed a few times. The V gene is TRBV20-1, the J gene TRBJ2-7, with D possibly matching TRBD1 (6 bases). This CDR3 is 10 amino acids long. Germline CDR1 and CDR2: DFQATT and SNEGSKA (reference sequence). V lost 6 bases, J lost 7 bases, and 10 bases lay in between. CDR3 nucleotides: TGCAGTGCCATCGACAGGGAGCAGTACTTC. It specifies CSAIDREQYF.

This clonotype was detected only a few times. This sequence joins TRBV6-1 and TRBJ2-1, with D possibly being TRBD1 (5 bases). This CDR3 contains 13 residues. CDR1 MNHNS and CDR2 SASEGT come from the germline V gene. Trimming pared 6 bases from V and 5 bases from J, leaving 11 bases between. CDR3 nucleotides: TGTGCCAGCAGACAAGACAGTAACAATGAGCAGTTCTTC. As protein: CASRQDSNNEQFF.

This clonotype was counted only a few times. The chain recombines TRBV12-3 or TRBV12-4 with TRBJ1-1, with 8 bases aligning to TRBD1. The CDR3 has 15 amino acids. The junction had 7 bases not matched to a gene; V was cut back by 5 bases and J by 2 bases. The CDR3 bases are TGTGCCAGCAGTCCCCAGGACAGGGCAAACACTGAAGCTTTCTTT. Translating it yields CASSPQDRANTEAFF.

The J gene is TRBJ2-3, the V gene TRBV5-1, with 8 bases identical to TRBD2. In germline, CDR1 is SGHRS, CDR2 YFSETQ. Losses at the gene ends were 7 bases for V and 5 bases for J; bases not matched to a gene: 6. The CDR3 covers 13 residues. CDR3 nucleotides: TGCGCCAGCCGCCGGGGGGGCGAAGATACGCAGTATTTT. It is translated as CASRRGGEDTQYF. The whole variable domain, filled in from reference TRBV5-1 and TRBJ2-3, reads KAGVTQTPRYLIKTRGQQVTLSCSPISGHRSVSWYQQTPGQGLQFLFEYFSETQRNKGNFPGRFSGRQFSNSRSEMNVSTLELGDSALYLCASRRGGEDTQYFGPGTRLTVL.

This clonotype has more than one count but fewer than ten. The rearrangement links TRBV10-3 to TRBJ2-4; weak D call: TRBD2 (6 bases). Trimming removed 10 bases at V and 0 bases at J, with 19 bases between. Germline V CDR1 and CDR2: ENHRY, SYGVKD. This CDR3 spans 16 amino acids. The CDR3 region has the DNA TGTGCCACGCACCCCTCGGGCGGGGAAGCCAAAAACATTCAGTACTTC. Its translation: CATHPSGGEAKNIQYF.

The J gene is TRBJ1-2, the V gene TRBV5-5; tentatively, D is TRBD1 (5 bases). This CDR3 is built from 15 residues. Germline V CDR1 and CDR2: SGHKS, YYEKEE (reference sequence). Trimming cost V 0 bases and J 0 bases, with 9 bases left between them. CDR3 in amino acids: CASSLVSGTNYGYTF. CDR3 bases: TGTGCCAGCAGCTTGGTGTCAGGGACTAACTATGGCTACACCTTC.

The CDR3 DNA reads TGTGCCAGCTCCTCGCGGGGGCGCGACGACGAGCAGTACTTC. It yields the protein CASSSRGRDDEQYF. The V gene is TRBV12-3 or TRBV12-4, the J gene TRBJ2-7; the D gene is possibly TRBD2 (7 bases). V was trimmed by 8 bases and J by 5 bases, leaving 19 bases between them. The length of the CDR3 is 14 residues.

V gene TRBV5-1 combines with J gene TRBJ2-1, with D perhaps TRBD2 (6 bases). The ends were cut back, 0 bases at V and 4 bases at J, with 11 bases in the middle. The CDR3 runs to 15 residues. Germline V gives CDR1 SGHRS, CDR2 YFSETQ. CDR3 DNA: TGCGCCAGCAGCTTGGTAGCGGCGGGTTACAATGAGCAGTTCTTC. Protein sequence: CASSLVAAGYNEQFF.

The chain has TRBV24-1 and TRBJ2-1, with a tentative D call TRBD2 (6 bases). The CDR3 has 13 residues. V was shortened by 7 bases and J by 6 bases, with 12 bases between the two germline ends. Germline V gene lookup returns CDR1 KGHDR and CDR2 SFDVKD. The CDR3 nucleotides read TGTGCCACCAGGGCGGGACCTGGCAATGAGCAGTTCTTC. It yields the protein CATRAGPGNEQFF.

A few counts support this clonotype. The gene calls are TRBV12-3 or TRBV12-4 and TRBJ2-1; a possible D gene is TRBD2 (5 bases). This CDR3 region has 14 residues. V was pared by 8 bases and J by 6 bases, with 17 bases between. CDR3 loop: CASAIRGVSNEQFF. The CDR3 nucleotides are TGTGCCAGCGCAATCCGGGGAGTTAGCAATGAGCAGTTCTTC.

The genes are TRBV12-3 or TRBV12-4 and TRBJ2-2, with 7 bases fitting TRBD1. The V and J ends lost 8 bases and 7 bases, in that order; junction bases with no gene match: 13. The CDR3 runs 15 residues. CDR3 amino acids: CASGGNGTAVGELFF. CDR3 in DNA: TGTGCCAGCGGGGGAAACGGGACAGCGGTCGGGGAGCTGTTTTTT.

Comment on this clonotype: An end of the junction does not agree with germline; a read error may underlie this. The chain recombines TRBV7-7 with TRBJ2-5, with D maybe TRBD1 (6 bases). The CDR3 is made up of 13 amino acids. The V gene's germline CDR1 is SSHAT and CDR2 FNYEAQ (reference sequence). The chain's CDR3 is CASSFGRGETQYF. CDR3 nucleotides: TGTGCTAGCAGCTTCGGCAGGGGCGAGACCCAGTACTTC. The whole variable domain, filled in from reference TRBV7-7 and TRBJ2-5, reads GAGVSQSPRYKVTKRGQDVTLRCDPISSHATLYWYQQALGQGPEFLTYFNYEAQPDKSGLPSDRFSAERPEGSISTLTIQRTEQRDSAMYRCASSFGRGETQYFGPGTRLLVL.

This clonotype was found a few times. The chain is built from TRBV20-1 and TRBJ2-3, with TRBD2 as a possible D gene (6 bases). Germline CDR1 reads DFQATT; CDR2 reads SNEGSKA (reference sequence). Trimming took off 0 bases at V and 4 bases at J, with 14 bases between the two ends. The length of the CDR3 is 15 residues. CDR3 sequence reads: CSAREYGGPSDTQYF. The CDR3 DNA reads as TGCAGTGCTAGAGAATACGGGGGTCCTTCAGATACGCAGTATTTT.

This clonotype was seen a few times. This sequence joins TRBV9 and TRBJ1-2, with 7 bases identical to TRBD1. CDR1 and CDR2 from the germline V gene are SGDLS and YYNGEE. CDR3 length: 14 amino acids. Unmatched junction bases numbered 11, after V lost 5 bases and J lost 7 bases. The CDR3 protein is CASREKTGFGGYTF. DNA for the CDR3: TGTGCCAGCAGGGAAAAGACAGGGTTCGGTGGCTACACCTTC. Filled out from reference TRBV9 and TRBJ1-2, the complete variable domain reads DSGVTQTPKHLITATGQRVTLRCSPRSGDLSVYWYQQSLDQGLQFLIQYYNGEERAKGNILERFSAQQFPDLHSELNLSSLELGDSALYFCASREKTGFGGYTFGSGTRLTVV.

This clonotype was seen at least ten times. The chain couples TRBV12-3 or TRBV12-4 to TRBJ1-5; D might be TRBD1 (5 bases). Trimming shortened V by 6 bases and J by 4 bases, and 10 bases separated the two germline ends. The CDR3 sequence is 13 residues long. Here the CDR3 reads CASRSSGNQPQHF. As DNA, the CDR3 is TGTGCCAGCAGATCCTCAGGGAATCAGCCCCAGCATTTT.

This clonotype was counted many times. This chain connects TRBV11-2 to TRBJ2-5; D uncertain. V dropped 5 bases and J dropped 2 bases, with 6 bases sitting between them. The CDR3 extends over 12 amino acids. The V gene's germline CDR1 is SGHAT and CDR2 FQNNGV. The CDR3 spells CASSNRQETQYF. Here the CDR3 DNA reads TGTGCCAGCAGCAACCGACAAGAGACCCAGTACTTC.

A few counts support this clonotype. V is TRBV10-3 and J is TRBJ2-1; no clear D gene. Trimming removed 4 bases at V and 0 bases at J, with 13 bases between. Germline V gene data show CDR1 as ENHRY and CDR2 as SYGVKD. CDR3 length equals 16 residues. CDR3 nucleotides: TGTGCCATCAGTGGCTCCAAGGAGAGCTCCTACAATGAGCAGTTCTTC. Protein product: CAISGSKESSYNEQFF.

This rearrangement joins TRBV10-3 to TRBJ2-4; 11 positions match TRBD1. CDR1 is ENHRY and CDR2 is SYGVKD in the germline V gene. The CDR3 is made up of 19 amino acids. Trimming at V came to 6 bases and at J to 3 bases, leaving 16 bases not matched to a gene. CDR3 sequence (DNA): TGTGCCATCAGCCCCGGACAGGGGGCTTTTATCGGGGACAAAAACATTCAGTACTTC. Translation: CAISPGQGAFIGDKNIQYF.

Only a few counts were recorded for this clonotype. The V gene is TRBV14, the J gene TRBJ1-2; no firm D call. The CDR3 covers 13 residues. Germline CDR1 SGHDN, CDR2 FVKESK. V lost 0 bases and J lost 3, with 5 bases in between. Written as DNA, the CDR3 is TGTGCCAGCAGCCAAGATCCAGACTATGGCTACACCTTC. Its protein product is CASSQDPDYGYTF.

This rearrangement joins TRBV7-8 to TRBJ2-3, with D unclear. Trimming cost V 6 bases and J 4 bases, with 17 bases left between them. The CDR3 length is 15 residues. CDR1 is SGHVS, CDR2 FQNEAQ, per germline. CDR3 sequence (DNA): TGTGCCAGCAGACCTTCGGCCCGACTCGCAGATACGCAGTATTTT. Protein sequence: CASRPSARLADTQYF.

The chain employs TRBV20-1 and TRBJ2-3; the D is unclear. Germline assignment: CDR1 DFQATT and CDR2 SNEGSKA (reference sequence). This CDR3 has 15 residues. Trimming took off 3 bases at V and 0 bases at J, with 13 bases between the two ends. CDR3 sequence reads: CSASRQSISTDTQYF. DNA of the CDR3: TGCAGTGCTAGCCGACAATCTATAAGCACAGATACGCAGTATTTT.

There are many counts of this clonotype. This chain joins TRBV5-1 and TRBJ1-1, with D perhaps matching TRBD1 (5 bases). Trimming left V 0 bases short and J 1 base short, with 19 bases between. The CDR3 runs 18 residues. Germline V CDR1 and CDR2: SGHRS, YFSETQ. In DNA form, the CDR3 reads TGCGCCAGCAGCTTGGATGAGTCACTCAGGGTACAGAACACTGAAGCTTTCTTT. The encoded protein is CASSLDESLRVQNTEAFF. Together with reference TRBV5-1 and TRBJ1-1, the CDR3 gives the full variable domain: KAGVTQTPRYLIKTRGQQVTLSCSPISGHRSVSWYQQTPGQGLQFLFEYFSETQRNKGNFPGRFSGRQFSNSRSEMNVSTLELGDSALYLCASSLDESLRVQNTEAFFGQGTRLTVV.

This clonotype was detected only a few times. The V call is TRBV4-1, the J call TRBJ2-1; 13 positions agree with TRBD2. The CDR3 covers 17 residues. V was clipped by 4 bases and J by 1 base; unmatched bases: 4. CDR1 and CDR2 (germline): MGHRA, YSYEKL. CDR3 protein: CASSPQLAGGSYNEQFF. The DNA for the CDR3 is TGCGCCAGCAGCCCACAACTAGCGGGGGGGTCCTACAATGAGCAGTTCTTC.

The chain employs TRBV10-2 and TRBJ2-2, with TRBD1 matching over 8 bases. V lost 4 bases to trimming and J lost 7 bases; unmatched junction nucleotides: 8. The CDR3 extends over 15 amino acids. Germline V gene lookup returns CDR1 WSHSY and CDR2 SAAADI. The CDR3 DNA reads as TGCGCCAGCAGTGCGATCGACAGGGGCGGCGGGGAGCTGTTTTTT. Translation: CASSAIDRGGGELFF.